Reported below is one T cell receptor (beta chain). The source of the sample is a study of blood T cell repertoires in COVID-19. TCRdb's copy holds only in-frame clones and misses some; the assay was immunoSEQ multiplex PCR. The sample lists some 290,000 clones, 90% to 95% occurring once. The CDR3 is made up of 13 amino acids. V lost 4 bases to trimming and J lost 3 bases, with 9 bases between them. CDR1 is LNHDA, CDR2 SQIVND, per germline (reference sequence). Sequenced: PBMCs or T cells enriched from blood (not recorded which). This receptor was taken from a woman aged 25 to 39 who had been exposed to COVID-19. The chain couples TRBV19 to TRBJ1-1; D gene uncertain. The CDR3 nucleotides are TGTGCCAGTAGTAGCAGCGTACACACTGAAGCTTTCTTT. This codes for CASSSSVHTEAFF.